What follows are 17 T cell receptor beta chains derived from one specimen sequenced in a study of cytomegalovirus exposure and HLA in healthy donors. PCR used 60 Vbeta primers and 13 Jbeta primers. The repertoire was sequenced with immunoSEQ multiplex PCR; TCRdb's copy has only in-frame clones and lacks some. The sample has under 50,000 clones; around 90% are singletons. The specimen was PBMCs. Source of these receptors: a middle-aged woman in good health and CMV-seropositive.

This chain connects TRBV10-3 to TRBJ1-2, with TRBD1 as a possible D gene (5 bases). The CDR3 runs 13 residues. Trimming left V 8 bases short and J 8 bases short, with 18 bases between. Germline V CDR1 and CDR2: ENHRY, SYGVKD. The CDR3 sequence: CAIAGQGGEGYTF. The CDR3 nucleotides are TGTGCCATCGCAGGCCAGGGAGGGGAAGGCTACACCTTC.

The J gene is TRBJ1-1, the V gene TRBV7-9; 12 bases fit TRBD1. The CDR3 sequence is 17 residues long. Trimming took 5 bases from V and 11 from J; bases not matched to a gene: 18. Germline-derived CDR1 and CDR2 are SEHNR and FQNEAQ (reference sequence). The CDR3 sequence: CASSLSSGQGARVLAFF. In nucleotides, the CDR3 is TGTGCCAGCAGCCTCTCTTCGGGACAGGGGGCGCGGGTGTTGGCTTTCTTT.

This chain uses TRBV4-2 with TRBJ2-6; 7 bases agree with TRBD1. The V gene's germline CDR1 is LGHNA and CDR2 YNFKEQ. V was clipped by 6 bases and J by 1 base; unmatched bases: 9. The CDR3 consists of 17 residues. This CDR3 reads CASRKEGGLSGANVLTF. In DNA, the CDR3 is TGTGCCAGCAGGAAAGAAGGGGGCTTATCTGGGGCCAACGTCCTGACTTTC.

As concerns this clone: At one of its ends the junction is not consistent with the germline gene, which may arise from a read error. The chain joins TRBV27 to TRBJ1-1; 7 bases map to TRBD1. This CDR3 region has 14 residues. Germline V gene lookup returns CDR1 MNHEY and CDR2 SMNVEV (reference sequence). The CDR3 is CASSSTTGPERAEF. CDR3 DNA sequence: TGTGCCAGCAGTTCCACGACAGGGCCCGAAAGAGCTGAGTTT.

This chain uses TRBV6-1 with TRBJ2-3; 8 bases are shared with TRBD2. The germline CDR1 and CDR2 sequences are MNHNS and SASEGT. The ends lost 5 bases at V and 5 bases at J; junction bases unmatched: 6. The CDR3 covers 14 residues. The CDR3 nucleotides read TGTGCCAGCAGTATTTCTAGCGGGCTAGATACGCAGTATTTT. It encodes CASSISSGLDTQYF.

The rearrangement uses TRBV5-6 and TRBJ1-1; no reliable D call. The CDR3 spans 13 residues. Germline CDR1 SGHDT, CDR2 YYEEEE. With 0 bases removed from V and 1 base from J, the gap between germline ends came to 4 bases. This CDR3 is CASSLAGNTEAFF. CDR3 coding DNA: TGTGCCAGCAGCTTGGCAGGGAACACTGAAGCTTTCTTT.

The CDR3 DNA reads as TGTGCCAGCAGCTTAGAACAGGGCCACGAGCAGTACTTC. It translates to CASSLEQGHEQYF. The chain links TRBV11-2 to TRBJ2-7; D may be TRBD1 (6 bases). Germline V gene sequence: CDR1 SGHAT, CDR2 FQNNGV. V dropped 0 bases and J dropped 5 bases, with 8 bases sitting between them. The length of the CDR3 is 13 residues.

This rearrangement joins TRBV9 to TRBJ1-6; TRBD1 might be the D (6 bases). The CDR3 contains 13 residues. Germline CDR1 and CDR2: SGDLS and YYNGEE. V was shortened by 5 bases and J by 7 bases, with 10 bases between the two germline ends. DNA of the CDR3: TGTGCCAGCAGTTCACAGGGCAATTCACCCCTCCACTTT. It codes for CASSSQGNSPLHF.

The chain joins TRBV11-1 to TRBJ2-5; the D gene is possibly TRBD2 (5 bases). CDR1 and CDR2 (germline): SGHAT, FQDESV (reference sequence). The CDR3 totals 16 residues. The V gene lost 1 base and the J gene lost 3 bases, with 15 bases spanning the gap. The CDR3 is CASSLGLSEGKETQYF. DNA of the CDR3: TGTGCCAGCAGCTTAGGTCTGAGTGAGGGTAAAGAGACCCAGTACTTC.

The chain employs TRBV11-2 and TRBJ1-1, with TRBD1 as a possible D gene (6 bases). The CDR3 spans 13 residues. Germline V gene sequence: CDR1 SGHAT, CDR2 FQNNGV. Trimming removed 6 bases from V and 4 bases from J, with 12 bases in between. CDR3 in DNA: TGTGCCAGCAGAGGGGGGGTTTTCACTGAAGCTTTCTTT. This gives the protein CASRGGVFTEAFF.

The table lists this clone with a count of one. V is TRBV5-6 and J is TRBJ2-5, with D maybe TRBD2 (7 bases). In germline, CDR1 is SGHDT, CDR2 YYEEEE. The CDR3 covers 15 residues. The V end was cut by 2 bases, the J end by 5 bases, with 16 bases between. In DNA form, the CDR3 reads TGTGCCAGCAGCTTTGGTTTCGCGGGGGCCGAGACCCAGTACTTC. It specifies CASSFGFAGAETQYF.

This chain connects TRBV18 to TRBJ1-2, with a possible D match to TRBD1 (5 bases). Germline-derived CDR1 and CDR2 are KGHSH and LQKENI. Trimming took off 2 bases at V and 1 base at J, with 20 bases between the two ends. The CDR3 is 18 residues long. CDR3 amino acids: CASSPGFTGVLLNYGYTF. CDR3 nucleotides: TGTGCCAGCTCACCAGGTTTCACAGGCGTCCTCCTTAACTATGGCTACACCTTC.

This clone came up once. The chain employs TRBV25-1 and TRBJ1-4, with D possibly being TRBD1 (6 bases). The CDR3 covers 14 residues. Germline V gene lookup returns CDR1 MGHDK and CDR2 SYGVNS. With 4 bases removed from V and 8 bases from J, the gap between germline ends came to 14 bases. In DNA, the CDR3 is TGTGCCAGCAGTGTGATCAGGGGTGGCGAAAAACTGTTTTTT. Encoded protein: CASSVIRGGEKLFF.

The genes are TRBV19 and TRBJ2-7; possible D gene TRBD1, 5 bases. The germline V and J ends were trimmed by 6 bases and 9 bases, with 21 bases remaining between them. CDR3 length equals 14 residues. Germline CDR1 and CDR2: LNHDA and SQIVND (reference sequence). CDR3 residues: CASSPGAAVNGQYF. DNA of the CDR3: TGTGCCAGTAGCCCTGGGGCGGCCGTTAACGGGCAGTACTTC.

The gene calls are TRBV19 and TRBJ2-3; a possible D gene is TRBD1 (6 bases). V was trimmed by 3 bases and J by 7 bases, leaving 17 bases between them. Germline assignment: CDR1 LNHDA and CDR2 SQIVND (reference sequence). The CDR3 has 15 residues. The CDR3 here is CASSISSGTPNTQYF. CDR3 sequence (DNA): TGTGCCAGTAGTATCTCCTCCGGGACACCCAATACGCAGTATTTT.

The chain has TRBV15 and TRBJ1-1, with D perhaps matching TRBD1 (5 bases). V was clipped by 0 bases and J by 5 bases, with 16 bases between them. Germline V gene lookup returns CDR1 LNHNV and CDR2 YYDKDF (reference sequence). The length of the CDR3 is 16 residues. CDR3 in amino acids: CATSRDGIGGDTEAFF. As DNA, the CDR3 is TGTGCCACCAGCAGAGATGGGATTGGAGGGGATACTGAAGCTTTCTTT.

The J gene is TRBJ1-1, the V gene TRBV7-2; 7 positions match TRBD1. Losses at the gene ends were 2 bases for V and 0 bases for J; bases not matched to a gene: 6. CDR3 size: 16 residues. Germline V CDR1 and CDR2: SGHTA, FQGNSA. This CDR3 reads CASSLSGQSLNTEAFF. The CDR3 coding sequence is TGTGCCAGCAGCTTATCGGGACAGTCGTTGAACACTGAAGCTTTCTTT.